These 24 T cell receptor beta chains originate from one sample sequenced in a study of CD8+ T cells in alopecia areata (dated by TCRdb to the late 2010s). Sample time point, as interpreted from the label and publication: roughly 24 weeks on oral tofacitinib. Interpreted using the paper, the treatment or condition label stands for: oral pan-JAK inhibitor, 5-10 mg twice daily. Receptors were amplified or captured by the immunoSEQ multiplex PCR assay. For TCR sequencing, RNA was extracted from every sample and reverse transcribed into cDNA to serve as template. TCRdb took this table from immuneACCESS and kept in-frame rearrangements with V and J called. Such tables lack part of the clones; where checked against another copy, unresolved V genes explain under half of the gap, and the rest is unexplained. Recorded for this sample are 100,000 to 120,000 clones; 55% to 60% of them occurred a single time. The ten largest make up under 3.5% of the sample.

Material: CD4+ T cells sorted from blood, obtained at week 24, from a patient treated with tofacitinib. The source of these receptors is a human donor with alopecia areata.

This chain joins TRBV18 and TRBJ2-1, with a weak D call TRBD1 (6 bases). The CDR3 sequence is 15 residues long. Germline V lookup: CDR1 KGHSH, CDR2 LQKENI. V was shortened by 0 bases and J by 10 bases, with 16 bases between the two germline ends. The CDR3 loop is CASSPPGTGRGEQFF. The CDR3 nucleotides are TGTGCCAGCTCACCACCGGGGACGGGAAGGGGGGAGCAGTTCTTC.

This clone was counted a few times. The chain recombines TRBV2 with TRBJ2-3, with TRBD2 identical over 7 bases. The CDR3 covers 13 residues. Germline loops: CDR1 SNHLY, CDR2 FYNNEI. J was trimmed by 2 bases and V by 8 bases; bases with no gene match: 4. CDR3 residues: CASGGLPTDTQYF. The DNA for the CDR3 is TGTGCCAGCGGGGGACTACCCACAGATACGCAGTATTTT.

The chain combines TRBV30 with TRBJ1-1; D uncertain. The CDR3 runs to 13 residues. Trimming took off 5 bases at V and 0 bases at J, with 10 bases between the two ends. Germline V gene data show CDR1 as GTSNPN and CDR2 as SVGIG (reference sequence). Here the CDR3 DNA reads TGTGCCTGGCGAAGGGAGCTGAACACTGAAGCTTTCTTT. It translates to CAWRRELNTEAFF.

There are a few counts of this clone. The V and J genes are TRBV30 and TRBJ2-2; D remains unclear. From germline, CDR1 is GTSNPN and CDR2 SVGIG (reference sequence). Trimming shortened V by 1 base and J by 6 bases, and 12 bases separated the two germline ends. The CDR3 runs to 14 residues. The DNA of the CDR3 is TGTGCCTGGAGTGGGGGATTAGTCCCCGGGGAGCTGTTTTTT. It is translated as CAWSGGLVPGELFF.

The table lists this clone with a few counts. The rearrangement joins TRBV15 to TRBJ1-2; the D gene is possibly TRBD1 (6 bases). V was pared by 1 base and J by 7 bases, with 13 bases between. The CDR3 consists of 14 residues. From germline, CDR1 is LNHNV and CDR2 YYDKDF (reference sequence). The CDR3 region has the DNA TGTGCCACCAGCAGAGCCTCAGGGGTTGGTGGCTACACCTTC. Amino acid sequence: CATSRASGVGGYTF.

The rearrangement uses TRBV6-6 and TRBJ1-1; 7 bases align to TRBD1. Germline V gene lookup returns CDR1 MNHNY and CDR2 SVGAGI (reference sequence). CDR3 size: 13 residues. Trimming at V came to 6 bases and at J to 5 bases, leaving 6 bases not matched to a gene. The CDR3 DNA is TGTGCCAGCAGATCACTGACAGGGACTGAAGCTTTCTTT. Its protein is CASRSLTGTEAFF.

The chain links TRBV6-6 to TRBJ2-3, with TRBD2 matching 8 bases. Germline CDR1 and CDR2: MNHNY and SVGAGI (reference sequence). The CDR3 has 11 residues. V shed 6 bases and J 9 bases; nucleotides not matched to a gene: 2. CDR3 amino acids: CASSGGGTQYF. CDR3 coding DNA: TGTGCCAGCAGCGGGGGGGGCACGCAGTATTTT.

The chain employs TRBV2 and TRBJ1-2; maybe TRBD1 (6 bases). Germline V gene lookup returns CDR1 SNHLY and CDR2 FYNNEI. CDR3 length: 13 amino acids. The V end was cut by 1 base, the J end by 6 bases, with 9 bases between. CDR3 DNA: TGTGCCAGCAGTGAAGGCAGGGGAAATGGCTACACCTTC. This translates into CASSEGRGNGYTF.

The chain combines TRBV7-6 with TRBJ2-4; D is possibly TRBD2 (5 bases). Germline lookup yields CDR1 SGHVS and CDR2 FNYEAQ. This CDR3 region has 17 residues. V shed 1 base and J shed 2 bases, with 15 bases lying between them. The CDR3 loop reads CASSLGGPWATKNIQYF. In DNA, the CDR3 is TGTGCCAGCAGCTTAGGAGGGCCCTGGGCGACCAAAAACATTCAGTACTTC.

This clone rates as medium-sized (0.01 to 0.1%). This rearrangement joins TRBV7-2 to TRBJ2-7; D is possibly TRBD1 or TRBD2 (5 bases each). The V gene's germline CDR1 is SGHTA and CDR2 FQGNSA. V was trimmed by 8 bases and J by 0 bases, leaving 14 bases between them. The CDR3 is made up of 14 amino acids. The CDR3 nucleotides read TGTGCCAGCGGTGCCGGGACGGTCTCCTACGAGCAGTACTTC. Translating it yields CASGAGTVSYEQYF.

This sequence joins TRBV2 and TRBJ2-7; weak D call: TRBD1 (5 bases). This CDR3 has 15 amino acids. Trimming removed 3 bases at V and 3 bases at J, with 15 bases between. Germline CDR1 reads SNHLY; CDR2 reads FYNNEI. The CDR3 DNA follows: TGTGCCAGCAGTGAGTGGCAGGGCGGTAACTACGAGCAGTACTTC. Its translation is CASSEWQGGNYEQYF.

The rearrangement joins TRBV4-1 to TRBJ2-7, with unresolved D. This CDR3 has 16 residues. Trimming removed 4 bases at V and 0 bases at J, with 16 bases between. In germline, CDR1 is MGHRA, CDR2 YSYEKL. The CDR3 region is CASSRTPDGNSYEQYF. Here the CDR3 DNA reads TGCGCCAGCAGCCGTACCCCCGACGGTAACTCCTACGAGCAGTACTTC.

V gene TRBV5-1 combines with J gene TRBJ1-5, with D possibly TRBD1 on 6 matching bases. The germline V gene has CDR1 SGHRS and CDR2 YFSETQ. The CDR3 loop spans 14 amino acids. Trimming took off 0 bases at V and 6 bases at J, with 10 bases between the two ends. The DNA for the CDR3 is TGCGCCAGCAGCTTGGAGCAGGGGCGTCAGCCCCAGCATTTT. This sequence encodes CASSLEQGRQPQHF. Based on the CDR3 plus reference TRBV5-1 and TRBJ1-5, the full variable domain is KAGVTQTPRYLIKTRGQQVTLSCSPISGHRSVSWYQQTPGQGLQFLFEYFSETQRNKGNFPGRFSGRQFSNSRSEMNVSTLELGDSALYLCASSLEQGRQPQHFGDGTRLSIL.

This clone was seen more than once but under ten times. The sample contains more than one DNA sequence encoding this CDR3. The gene calls are TRBV29-1 and TRBJ2-7, with D possibly being TRBD1 (6 bases). This CDR3 has 13 residues. Looked up from germline, CDR1 is SQVTM and CDR2 is ANQGSEA. V was pared by 1 base and J by 4 bases, with 11 bases between. CDR3 coding DNA: TGCAGCGTTGAAGCAGGGCAGGGGTACGAGCAGTACTTC. Its protein product is CSVEAGQGYEQYF.

This rearrangement joins TRBV29-1 to TRBJ1-3; 9 nucleotides agree with TRBD1. The germline CDR1 and CDR2 sequences are SQVTM and ANQGSEA. V lost 5 bases and J lost 7; bases outside the gene matches: 6. The CDR3 consists of 13 residues. CDR3 amino acids: CSVTNGQGNTIYF. The CDR3 DNA reads as TGCAGCGTTACCAATGGACAGGGGAACACCATATATTTT. The full variable domain, its missing parts supplied by reference TRBV29-1 and TRBJ1-3, is SAVISQKPSRDICQRGTSLTIQCQVDSQVTMMFWYRQQPGQSLTLIATANQGSEATYESGFVIDKFPISRPNLTFSTLTVSNMSPEDSSIYLCSVTNGQGNTIYFGEGSWLTVV.

This clone was recorded only once. The chain has TRBV7-6 and TRBJ1-5; D gene unclear. The V gene's germline CDR1 is SGHVS and CDR2 FNYEAQ. V was shortened by 3 bases and J by 5 bases, with 5 bases between the two germline ends. This CDR3 is 12 amino acids long. CDR3 loop: CASSFGDQPQHF. The CDR3 bases are TGTGCCAGCAGCTTCGGGGATCAGCCCCAGCATTTT.

This clone was detected a few times. The V and J genes are TRBV7-9 and TRBJ2-2; D possibly corresponds to TRBD1 (6 bases). Germline values: CDR1 SEHNR, CDR2 FQNEAQ (reference sequence). Between the trimmed V and J ends, which lost 4 bases and 0 bases, there was a span of 12 bases. The CDR3 has 16 residues. CDR3 residues: CASSSGQPANTGELFF. CDR3 nucleotide sequence: TGTGCCAGCAGCTCGGGACAACCTGCGAACACCGGGGAGCTGTTTTTT.

The chain recombines TRBV29-1 with TRBJ2-2; D not certain. The germline gives CDR1 SQVTM, CDR2 ANQGSEA. The length of the CDR3 is 11 residues. The ends were cut back, 7 bases at V and 3 bases at J, with 6 bases in the middle. The CDR3 spells CSARDTGELFF. The DNA of the CDR3 is TGCAGCGCTAGAGACACCGGGGAGCTGTTTTTT.

The chain recombines TRBV29-1 with TRBJ2-5; tentatively, D is TRBD2 (6 bases). V dropped 5 bases and J dropped 3 bases, with 10 bases sitting between them. CDR3 length: 12 amino acids. Germline CDR1 SQVTM, CDR2 ANQGSEA. The CDR3 spells CSVLPGEETQYF. CDR3 DNA sequence: TGCAGCGTTTTGCCGGGGGAAGAGACCCAGTACTTC.

V gene TRBV29-1 combines with J gene TRBJ2-5; maybe TRBD2 (6 bases). CDR3 length: 13 residues. The ends were cut back, 8 bases at V and 4 bases at J, with 17 bases in the middle. The germline V gene encodes CDR1 SQVTM and CDR2 ANQGSEA. CDR3 coding DNA: TGCAGCTGCGGACTACAGATTGGAGAGACCCAGTACTTC. This encodes CSCGLQIGETQYF.

In this sample, this clone turned up a few times. V is TRBV29-1 and J is TRBJ1-4; D not certain. CDR3 length: 11 amino acids. Germline V gene data show CDR1 as SQVTM and CDR2 as ANQGSEA. Trimming left V 0 bases short and J 8 bases short, with 4 bases between. CDR3 sequence reads: CSVEDLEKLFF. CDR3 bases: TGCAGCGTTGAAGATCTCGAAAAACTGTTTTTT.

V and J are TRBV4-1 and TRBJ2-1; TRBD2 agrees at 15 bases. CDR1 MGHRA and CDR2 YSYEKL come from the germline V gene. CDR3 length: 19 amino acids. J gave up 6 bases and V 2 bases, and 11 bases lay outside the gene matches. The CDR3 sequence: CASSQNPRTSGGVSNEQFF. The CDR3 nucleotides read TGCGCCAGCAGCCAAAACCCTCGGACTAGCGGGGGGGTCTCCAATGAGCAGTTCTTC.

This chain links TRBV15 with TRBJ1-4; D may be TRBD1 (6 bases). The CDR3 totals 14 residues. The V gene lost 3 bases and the J gene lost 5 bases, with 10 bases spanning the gap. Germline V CDR1 and CDR2: LNHNV, YYDKDF (reference sequence). CDR3 in amino acids: CATSRAGTNEKLFF. DNA of the CDR3: TGTGCCACCAGCAGGGCCGGGACAAATGAAAAACTGTTTTTT.

The chain couples TRBV27 to TRBJ1-5, with 8 bases identical to TRBD1. Germline CDR1 reads MNHEY; CDR2 reads SMNVEV (reference sequence). V was pared by 5 bases and J by 7 bases, with 4 bases of the junction left unmatched. This CDR3 contains 13 residues. CDR3 protein: CASSPQGDQPQHF. In nucleotides, the CDR3 is TGTGCCAGCAGTCCACAGGGGGACCAGCCCCAGCATTTT.